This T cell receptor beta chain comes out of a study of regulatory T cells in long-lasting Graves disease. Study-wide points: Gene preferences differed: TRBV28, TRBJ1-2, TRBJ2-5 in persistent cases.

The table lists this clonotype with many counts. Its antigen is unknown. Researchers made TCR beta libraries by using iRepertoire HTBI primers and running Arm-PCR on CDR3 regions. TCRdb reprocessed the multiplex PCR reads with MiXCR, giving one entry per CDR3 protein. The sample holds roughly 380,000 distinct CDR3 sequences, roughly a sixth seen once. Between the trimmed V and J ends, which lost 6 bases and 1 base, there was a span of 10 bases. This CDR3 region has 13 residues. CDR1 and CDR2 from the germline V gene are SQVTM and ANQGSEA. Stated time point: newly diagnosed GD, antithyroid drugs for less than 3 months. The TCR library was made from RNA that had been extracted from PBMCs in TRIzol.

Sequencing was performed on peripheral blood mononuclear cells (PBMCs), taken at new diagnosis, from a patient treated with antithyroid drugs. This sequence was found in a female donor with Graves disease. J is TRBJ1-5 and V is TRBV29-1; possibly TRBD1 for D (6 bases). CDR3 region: CSVSGQSNQPQHF. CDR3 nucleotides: TGCAGCGTGAGCGGACAGAGCAATCAGCCCCAGCATTTT. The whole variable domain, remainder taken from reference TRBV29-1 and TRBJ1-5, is SAVISQKPSRDICQRGTSLTIQCQVDSQVTMMFWYRQQPGQSLTLIATANQGSEATYESGFVIDKFPISRPNLTFSTLTVSNMSPEDSSIYLCSVSGQSNQPQHFGDGTRLSIL.